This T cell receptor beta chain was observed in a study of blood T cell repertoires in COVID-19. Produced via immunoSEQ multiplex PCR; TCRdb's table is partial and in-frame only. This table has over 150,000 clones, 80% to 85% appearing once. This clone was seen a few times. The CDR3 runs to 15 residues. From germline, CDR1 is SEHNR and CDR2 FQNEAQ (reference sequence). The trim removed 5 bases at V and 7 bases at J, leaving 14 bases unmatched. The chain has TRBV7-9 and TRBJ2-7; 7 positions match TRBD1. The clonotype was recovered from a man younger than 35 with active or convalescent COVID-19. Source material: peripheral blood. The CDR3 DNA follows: TGTGCCAGCAGCCCCACAGGGGATTCTTACGAGGAGCAGTACTTC. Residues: CASSPTGDSYEEQYF.